This passage covers 5 T cell receptor beta chains from one sample sequenced in a study of T cells after yellow fever vaccination. TCRdb reprocessed the 5' RACE reads via MiXCR and lists one record per CDR3 protein. Of roughly 65,000 distinct CDR3 sequences in the sample, under 6.5% were seen once. Source: CD4+ T cells sorted from PBMCs, taken roughly 14 days after the first yellow fever vaccination. Receptor source: a man younger than 35 who received the YFV17D yellow fever vaccine.

This clonotype was counted ten times or more. The chain couples TRBV18 to TRBJ1-2, with a possible D match to TRBD1 (5 bases). Trimming removed 1 base from V and 9 bases from J, with 12 bases in between. This CDR3 has 13 amino acids. Germline loops: CDR1 KGHSH, CDR2 LQKENI. The CDR3 sequence is CASSPRQGGSYTF. CDR3 nucleotides: TGTGCCAGCTCACCACGGCAGGGCGGGAGCTACACCTTC.

The table lists this clonotype with many counts. CDR3 protein: CASSLGYTSTDTQYF. DNA for the CDR3: TGCGCCAGCAGCCTGGGTTACACTAGCACAGATACGCAGTATTTT. V is TRBV5-1 and J is TRBJ2-3; no definite D call. Germline V gene lookup returns CDR1 SGHRS and CDR2 YFSETQ. This CDR3 is built from 15 residues. V shed 4 bases and J shed 0 bases, with 12 bases lying between them.

The chain has TRBV20-1 and TRBJ2-3; D gene ambiguous. Between the trimmed V and J ends, which lost 3 bases and 1 base, there was a span of 14 bases. Germline V lookup: CDR1 DFQATT, CDR2 SNEGSKA (reference sequence). The CDR3 extends over 15 amino acids. CDR3: CSASLTGVRTDTQYF. CDR3 nucleotides: TGCAGTGCTAGCCTGACGGGTGTACGCACAGATACGCAGTATTTT.

With respect to this clonotype: This may be a read error, as it is one base from a much larger clone. V is TRBV6-5 and J is TRBJ2-3, with D unresolved. The CDR3 is 11 residues long. The V gene's germline CDR1 is MNHEY and CDR2 SVGAGI. Trimming took off 5 bases at V and 6 bases at J, with 6 bases between the two ends. The CDR3 sequence: CASSQWDTQYF. CDR3 DNA: TGTGCCAGCAGTCAATGGGATACGCAGTATTTT.

The sample holds a few counts of this clonotype. This rearrangement joins TRBV28 to TRBJ1-4; perhaps TRBD1 as D (5 bases). Germline values: CDR1 MDHEN, CDR2 SYDVKM. The CDR3 covers 14 residues. V lost 3 bases to trimming and J lost 5 bases, with 10 bases between them. CDR3 coding DNA: TGTGCCAGCAGTTTCAGACAGCTCAATGAAAAACTGTTTTTT. It yields the protein CASSFRQLNEKLFF. The full variable domain, rest sourced from reference TRBV28 and TRBJ1-4, is DVKVTQSSRYLVKRTGEKVFLECVQDMDHENMFWYRQDPGLGLRLIYFSYDVKMKEKGDIPEGYSVSREKKERFSLILESASTNQTSMYLCASSFRQLNEKLFFGSGTQLSVL.